The 14 T cell receptor beta chains given below trace back to one sample, sequenced in a study of blood T cell repertoires in COVID-19. Here immunoSEQ multiplex PCR was the method, and the copy in TCRdb shows in-frame clones only, minus some. The sample yields some 300,000 clones, approximately 91% seen once. Sequenced input: PBMCs or T cells enriched from blood (not recorded which). These receptors were taken from a woman aged 25 to 39 who had recovered from COVID-19.

V usage is TRBV7-8 and J usage is TRBJ2-7, with a tentative D call TRBD1 (6 bases). Trimming removed 6 bases at V and 6 bases at J, with 18 bases between. The CDR3 spans 14 residues. Looked up from germline, CDR1 is SGHVS and CDR2 is FQNEAQ. The chain's CDR3 is CASSTRQDGGEQYF. In DNA form, the CDR3 reads TGTGCCAGCAGTACGAGACAGGACGGCGGCGAGCAGTACTTC.

This chain uses TRBV5-1 with TRBJ2-2; D unclear. The CDR3 is 14 amino acids. Per the germline V gene, CDR1 is SGHRS and CDR2 is YFSETQ. V was cut by 4 bases and J by 7 bases, with 14 bases left in between. The CDR3, as DNA: TGCGCCAGCAGCCTTTCCCCCCCTAACGGGGAGCTGTTTTTT. This gives the protein CASSLSPPNGELFF.

The chain is built from TRBV19 and TRBJ1-5; the D is unclear. Germline V CDR1 and CDR2: LNHDA, SQIVND (reference sequence). The CDR3 covers 15 residues. V gave up 7 bases and J gave up 7 bases, with 20 bases separating them. This chain's CDR3 is CASKESGELRQPQHF. The DNA of the CDR3 is TGTGCCAGTAAGGAATCGGGAGAACTTAGGCAGCCCCAGCATTTT.

The V and J genes are TRBV14 and TRBJ1-1, with D perhaps TRBD1 (5 bases). The CDR3 consists of 13 residues. The V and J ends lost 6 bases and 8 bases respectively, with 16 bases between them. Germline V CDR1 and CDR2: SGHDN, FVKESK. In DNA, the CDR3 is TGTGCCAGCAGACAGGAGTGGCGGGGAGAAGCTTTCTTT. Translating it yields CASRQEWRGEAFF.

The chain couples TRBV10-2 to TRBJ1-5; D call uncertain. V gave up 6 bases and J gave up 5 bases, with 14 bases separating them. This CDR3 contains 14 residues. Germline CDR1 and CDR2: WSHSY and SAAADI. The CDR3 spells CASSLTGDDQPQHF. In DNA, the CDR3 is TGCGCCAGCAGCCTGACGGGAGATGATCAGCCCCAGCATTTT.

The V gene is TRBV18, the J gene TRBJ1-1; TRBD1 might be the D (5 bases). This CDR3 is 17 amino acids long. Germline CDR1 is KGHSH and CDR2 is LQKENI. Trimming pared 3 bases from V and 4 bases from J, leaving 21 bases between. The CDR3 loop is CASSPREAGDYGTEAFF. In nucleotides, the CDR3 is TGTGCCAGCTCACCGCGGGAAGCGGGGGACTACGGCACTGAAGCTTTCTTT. The entire variable domain, with the rest obtained from reference TRBV18 and TRBJ1-1, is as follows: NAGVMQNPRHLVRRRGQEARLRCSPMKGHSHVYWYRQLPEEGLKFMVYLQKENIIDESGMPKERFSAEFPKEGPSILRIQQVVRGDSAAYFCASSPREAGDYGTEAFFGQGTRLTVV.

The chain links TRBV5-4 to TRBJ1-1, with a possible D match to TRBD1 (5 bases). The germline V and J ends were trimmed by 3 bases and 1 base, with 7 bases remaining between them. CDR3 size: 13 residues. CDR1 is SGHNT, CDR2 YYREEE, per germline (reference sequence). CDR3 loop: CASSSTENTEAFF. CDR3 bases: TGTGCCAGCAGCTCGACAGAGAACACTGAAGCTTTCTTT.

This clone was picked up one time. This sequence joins TRBV6-5 and TRBJ2-3; 7 bases map to TRBD2. The CDR3 covers 16 residues. J was trimmed by 3 bases and V by 0 bases; bases with no gene match: 6. Per germline, CDR1 MNHEY and CDR2 SVGAGI. DNA of the CDR3: TGTGCCAGCAGTTACTCGAGAGCGGGACGTACAGATACGCAGTATTTT. It specifies CASSYSRAGRTDTQYF.

This sequence joins TRBV30 and TRBJ1-4; tentatively, D is TRBD1 (5 bases). The CDR3 is 13 amino acids. V lost 7 bases and J 4 bases, leaving 13 bases between the germline ends. Germline V gene data show CDR1 as GTSNPN and CDR2 as SVGIG (reference sequence). DNA for the CDR3: TGTGCCTACCTTCGACAGTATAATGAAAAACTGTTTTTT. Protein: CAYLRQYNEKLFF. Full variable domain (rest looked up from reference TRBV30 and TRBJ1-4): SQTIHQWPATLVQPVGSPLSLECTVEGTSNPNLYWYRQAAGRGLQLLFYSVGIGQISSEVPQNLSASRPQDRQFILSSKKLLLSDSGFYLCAYLRQYNEKLFFGSGTQLSVL.

The table lists this clone with a count of one. The chain joins TRBV4-3 to TRBJ1-6; D uncertain. The ends were cut back, 1 base at V and 8 bases at J, with 12 bases in the middle. The CDR3 has 15 residues. Germline CDR1 is LGHNA and CDR2 is YSLEER. The CDR3 spells CASSQVHATDSPLHF. CDR3 bases: TGCGCCAGCAGCCAAGTTCATGCAACAGATTCACCCCTCCACTTT.

The chain is built from TRBV9 and TRBJ2-2; D unresolved. CDR3 length: 16 amino acids. V was shortened by 2 bases and J by 0 bases, with 11 bases between the two germline ends. Germline V gives CDR1 SGDLS, CDR2 YYNGEE. This chain's CDR3 is CASSVNRVANTGELFF. The CDR3 DNA sequence: TGTGCCAGCAGCGTGAACAGAGTCGCGAACACCGGGGAGCTGTTTTTT.

V usage is TRBV11-3 and J usage is TRBJ2-3, with 12 bases identical to TRBD2. CDR1 is SGHNT, CDR2 YENEEA, per germline. The junction had 9 bases not matched to a gene; V was cut back by 2 bases and J by 3 bases. The CDR3 has 18 amino acids. The CDR3 protein is CASSLQRWGTSGTDTQYF. CDR3 coding DNA: TGTGCCAGCAGCTTACAACGGTGGGGGACTAGCGGGACAGATACGCAGTATTTT.

Notes on this clone: Other nucleotide sequences in the sample specify the same CDR3. This chain links TRBV5-1 with TRBJ2-7, with D unclear. This CDR3 is built from 11 residues. V was shortened by 4 bases and J by 3 bases, with 5 bases between the two germline ends. Germline V lookup: CDR1 SGHRS, CDR2 YFSETQ. CDR3 in amino acids: CASSPGYEQYF. CDR3 nucleotide sequence: TGCGCCAGCAGCCCGGGCTACGAGCAGTACTTC.

The chain recombines TRBV7-9 with TRBJ1-1; D is unresolved. V lost 5 bases and J 3 bases, leaving 7 bases between the germline ends. This CDR3 is 12 amino acids long. In germline, CDR1 is SEHNR, CDR2 FQNEAQ (reference sequence). The CDR3 nucleotides read TGTGCCAGCAGCGCGAGGGACACTGAAGCTTTCTTT. This gives the protein CASSARDTEAFF.